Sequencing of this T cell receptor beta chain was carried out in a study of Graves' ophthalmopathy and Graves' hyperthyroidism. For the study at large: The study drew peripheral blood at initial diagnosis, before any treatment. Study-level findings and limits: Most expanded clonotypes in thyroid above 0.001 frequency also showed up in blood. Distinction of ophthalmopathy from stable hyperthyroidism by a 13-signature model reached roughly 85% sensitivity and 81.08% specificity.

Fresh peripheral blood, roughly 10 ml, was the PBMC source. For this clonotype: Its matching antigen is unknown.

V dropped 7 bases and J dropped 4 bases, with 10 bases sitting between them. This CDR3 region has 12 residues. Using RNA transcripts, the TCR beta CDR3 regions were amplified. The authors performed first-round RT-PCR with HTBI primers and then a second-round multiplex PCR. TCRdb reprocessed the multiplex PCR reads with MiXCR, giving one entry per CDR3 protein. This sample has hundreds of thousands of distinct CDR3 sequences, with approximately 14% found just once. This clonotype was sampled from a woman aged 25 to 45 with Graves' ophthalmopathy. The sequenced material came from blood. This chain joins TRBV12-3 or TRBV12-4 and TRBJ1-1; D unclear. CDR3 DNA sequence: TGTGCCAGCAAAACTGATCGCACTGAAGCTTTCTTT. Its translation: CASKTDRTEAFF.